The clone carrying this TCR beta chain was found many times. Its antigen is undetermined. The source of the sample is a study of CD8 T cells in ankylosing spondylitis. Quantitative barcoded 5'-RACE was used to prepare TCR beta libraries. TCRdb processed the 5' RACE reads anew with MiXCR; each CDR3 protein has one entry. In the table there are about 160,000 distinct CDR3 sequences, about 18% of which are singletons. The CDR3 runs 14 residues. The trim removed 5 bases at V and 2 bases at J, leaving 7 bases unmatched. Germline-derived CDR1 and CDR2 are DFQATT and SNEGSKA (reference sequence). Regarding the study as a whole: Relatively scarce in peripheral blood, disease-linked clones were CD8+. Significant enrichment of disease-linked clones was reportedly seen in matched ankylosing spondylitis synovial fluid.

The specimen was blood, either unsorted or a sorted T cell fraction (not recorded which). This clonotype was sampled from a male donor with ankylosing spondylitis or in good health (not recorded which). V and J are TRBV20-1 and TRBJ2-5, with 8 bases matching TRBD1. CDR3 nucleotides: TGCAGTGCTGCTACAGGGGGTGATCAAGAGACCCAGTACTTC. It is translated as CSAATGGDQETQYF.